One sample yielded the 20 T cell receptor beta chains listed below, sequenced in a study of Graves' ophthalmopathy and Graves' hyperthyroidism. The TCR beta CDR3 regions underwent amplification from RNA transcripts. HTBI primers primed a first-round RT-PCR, and a second-round multiplex PCR followed. MiXCR, applied by TCRdb to the multiplex PCR reads, yields one record per CDR3 protein. The sample yields roughly 50,000 distinct CDR3 sequences, approximately 47% seen once. Sequencing used peripheral blood. These receptor sequences come from an adult woman with Graves' ophthalmopathy.

The chain couples TRBV20-1 to TRBJ1-1; D is ambiguous. The CDR3 sequence is 14 residues long. Trimming stripped 2 bases from V and 7 bases from J, with 17 bases between. From germline, CDR1 is DFQATT and CDR2 SNEGSKA (reference sequence). The CDR3 DNA sequence: TGCAGTGCTAGACCGAGCGGATCCTACAATGAAGCTTTCTTT. Its translation is CSARPSGSYNEAFF.

V and J are TRBV19 and TRBJ2-1; D uncertain. This CDR3 region has 12 residues. CDR1 is LNHDA, CDR2 SQIVND, per germline (reference sequence). V dropped 3 bases and J dropped 6 bases, with 6 bases sitting between them. Here the CDR3 reads CASSITSNEQFF. The CDR3 DNA reads TGTGCCAGTAGTATCACGAGCAATGAGCAGTTCTTC.

The gene calls are TRBV7-8 and TRBJ1-2; D unresolved. The CDR3 has 13 residues. V was shortened by 6 bases and J by 4 bases, with 12 bases between the two germline ends. Germline loops: CDR1 SGHVS, CDR2 FQNEAQ. CDR3 DNA: TGTGCCAGCAGGTCAGACGGATTCTATGGCTACACCTTC. Residues: CASRSDGFYGYTF.

This clonotype was seen repeatedly, ten times or more. The V and J genes are TRBV5-1 and TRBJ1-1; D ambiguous. V lost 0 bases, J lost 2 bases, and 8 bases lay in between. CDR3 size: 14 residues. From germline, CDR1 is SGHRS and CDR2 YFSETQ. The CDR3 DNA sequence: TGCGCCAGCAGCTTGGGGGGTCTAAACACTGAAGCTTTCTTT. This sequence encodes CASSLGGLNTEAFF. The whole variable domain, remainder taken from reference TRBV5-1 and TRBJ1-1, is KAGVTQTPRYLIKTRGQQVTLSCSPISGHRSVSWYQQTPGQGLQFLFEYFSETQRNKGNFPGRFSGRQFSNSRSEMNVSTLELGDSALYLCASSLGGLNTEAFFGQGTRLTVV.

The chain joins TRBV9 to TRBJ2-5; no firm D call. The CDR3 is made up of 10 amino acids. Germline lookup yields CDR1 SGDLS and CDR2 YYNGEE. The V end was cut by 0 bases, the J end by 7 bases, with 1 base between. In nucleotides, the CDR3 is TGTGCCAGCAGCGTAGGGACCCAGTACTTC. This translates into CASSVGTQYF. The complete variable domain, with remaining parts taken from reference TRBV9 and TRBJ2-5, reads DSGVTQTPKHLITATGQRVTLRCSPRSGDLSVYWYQQSLDQGLQFLIQYYNGEERAKGNILERFSAQQFPDLHSELNLSSLELGDSALYFCASSVGTQYFGPGTRLLVL.

The chain recombines TRBV4-1 with TRBJ1-1; tentatively, D is TRBD1 (6 bases). V lost 8 bases, J lost 7 bases, and 20 bases lay in between. Germline V gene sequence: CDR1 MGHRA, CDR2 YSYEKL. The CDR3 spans 14 residues. The CDR3 DNA sequence: TGCGCCAGCGGACCTCAACAGGGCACCAATGAAGCTTTCTTT. It encodes CASGPQQGTNEAFF.

The CDR3 DNA reads as TGCAGCGTTGAAGATCAACGGACTAGCTCCTACAATGAGCAGTTCTTC. Protein: CSVEDQRTSSYNEQFF. The V and J genes are TRBV29-1 and TRBJ2-1, with 7 bases aligning to TRBD2. Germline loops: CDR1 SQVTM, CDR2 ANQGSEA. The V and J ends lost 0 bases and 0 bases, in that order; junction bases with no gene match: 5. The length of the CDR3 is 16 residues.

The chain couples TRBV24-1 to TRBJ2-5; perhaps D is TRBD1 or TRBD2 (5 bases each). Germline CDR1 reads KGHDR; CDR2 reads SFDVKD. Trimming cost V 5 bases and J 1 base, with 10 bases left between them. The CDR3 spans 14 residues. The CDR3 nucleotides are TGTGCCACCAGTGGTGGGGGACCCCAAGAGACCCAGTACTTC. Translation: CATSGGGPQETQYF.

J is TRBJ2-1 and V is TRBV30; TRBD2 might be the D (5 bases). From germline, CDR1 is GTSNPN and CDR2 SVGIG (reference sequence). The V end lost 7 bases, the J end lost 12 bases, and 19 bases lay between the germline ends. The CDR3 has 12 residues. Here the CDR3 reads CASGSTSRGQFF. The CDR3 DNA reads as TGTGCCTCGGGATCGACATCCCGCGGGCAGTTCTTC.

This clonotype was counted once. The chain joins TRBV20-1 to TRBJ2-5; 9 positions agree with TRBD2. This CDR3 region has 15 residues. Germline loops: CDR1 DFQATT, CDR2 SNEGSKA (reference sequence). Trimming removed 2 bases from V and 2 bases from J; junction bases left unmatched: 6. CDR3 coding DNA: TGCAGTGCTAGATCTAGCGGGGCGATTCAAGAGACCCAGTACTTC. Translation gives CSARSSGAIQETQYF.

This clonotype showed up many times. The gene calls are TRBV7-2 and TRBJ2-5, with 11 nucleotides matching TRBD2. Germline V lookup: CDR1 SGHTA, CDR2 FQGNSA. Unmatched junction bases numbered 7, after V lost 5 bases and J lost 5 bases. CDR3 length: 15 residues. CDR3 protein: CASSRSGRAGETQYF. The CDR3 coding sequence is TGTGCCAGCAGCCGTAGCGGGAGGGCCGGTGAGACCCAGTACTTC.

V is TRBV20-1 and J is TRBJ2-1; D is possibly TRBD1 or TRBD2 (6 bases each). Trimming removed 3 bases from V and 3 bases from J, with 9 bases in between. Germline values: CDR1 DFQATT, CDR2 SNEGSKA (reference sequence). This CDR3 spans 13 amino acids. The CDR3 spells CSARGGLYNEQFF. The CDR3 bases are TGCAGTGCTAGGGGGGGCCTCTACAATGAGCAGTTCTTC.

The chain is built from TRBV7-2 and TRBJ1-4; no firm D call. V was cut by 4 bases and J by 7 bases, with 7 bases left in between. CDR1 SGHTA and CDR2 FQGNSA come from the germline V gene. This CDR3 spans 12 amino acids. The CDR3: CASSSEGEKLFF. The CDR3 region has the DNA TGTGCCAGCAGCTCCGAGGGTGAAAAACTGTTTTTT.

Points on this clonotype: A clone one base away is much larger, so this may be a read error. The chain uses TRBV18 and TRBJ2-7, with 11 bases identical to TRBD2. Per the germline V gene, CDR1 is KGHSH and CDR2 is LQKENI. CDR3 length: 15 amino acids. Trimming took 1 base from V and 5 from J; bases not matched to a gene: 4. CDR3 coding DNA: TGTGCCAGCTCACCACAGACTAGCGGGAAGGACGAGCAGTACTTC. As protein: CASSPQTSGKDEQYF.

Regarding this clonotype: Being one base from a much bigger clone, this may be a read error. J is TRBJ2-1 and V is TRBV6-4; the match to TRBD2 covers 13 bases. CDR3 size: 17 residues. The J segment lost 8 bases and the V segment lost 6 bases, leaving 13 bases of the junction unmatched. Germline assignment: CDR1 MRHNA and CDR2 SNTAGT. The CDR3 reads CASSPTTRTSGSDEQFF. The DNA of the CDR3 is TGTGCCAGCAGCCCGACGACTCGGACTAGCGGGAGTGATGAGCAGTTCTTC.

This clonotype was recorded at least ten times. This chain uses TRBV6-2 or TRBV6-3 with TRBJ2-2; D perhaps matches TRBD1 (5 bases). The CDR3 has 15 residues. The V gene's germline CDR1 is MNHEY and CDR2 SVGEGT. The V gene lost 2 bases and the J gene lost 2 bases, with 9 bases spanning the gap. CDR3 region: CASSYETENTGELFF. The CDR3 nucleotides read TGTGCCAGCAGTTACGAGACAGAAAACACCGGGGAGCTGTTTTTT.

The gene calls are TRBV20-1 and TRBJ1-4; no firm D call. V was shortened by 5 bases and J by 7 bases, with 11 bases between the two germline ends. This CDR3 contains 12 residues. The germline V gene has CDR1 DFQATT and CDR2 SNEGSKA (reference sequence). CDR3 in amino acids: CSARGEAEKLFF. The CDR3 DNA reads TGCAGTGCTCGCGGGGAGGCTGAAAAACTGTTTTTT.

The V gene is TRBV2, the J gene TRBJ1-1, with TRBD1 matching over 8 bases. Trimming cost V 7 bases and J 5 bases; bases outside gene matches: 6. The CDR3 is 13 residues long. Germline V lookup: CDR1 SNHLY, CDR2 FYNNEI. CDR3 loop: CASIGQGDTEAFF. The CDR3 DNA reads TGTGCCAGCATCGGACAGGGCGATACTGAAGCTTTCTTT.

This clonotype has more than one count but fewer than ten. CDR3 sequence (DNA): TGTGCCAGCAGTTCGTTGGGCGTGGAGGGCTACACCTTC. Translating gives CASSSLGVEGYTF. The rearrangement uses TRBV27 and TRBJ1-2; D is uncertain. Trimming pared 4 bases from V and 8 bases from J, leaving 14 bases between. Per the germline V gene, CDR1 is MNHEY and CDR2 is SMNVEV (reference sequence). The CDR3 runs 13 residues.

This clonotype was observed a handful of times. The V and J genes are TRBV18 and TRBJ1-2, with TRBD1 matching 7 bases. Germline CDR1 reads KGHSH; CDR2 reads LQKENI. V was clipped by 6 bases and J by 12 bases; unmatched bases: 13. This CDR3 region has 13 residues. The CDR3 reads CASSSGQDSLDTF. The DNA for the CDR3 is TGTGCCAGCTCCTCCGGACAGGATAGTTTGGACACCTTC.